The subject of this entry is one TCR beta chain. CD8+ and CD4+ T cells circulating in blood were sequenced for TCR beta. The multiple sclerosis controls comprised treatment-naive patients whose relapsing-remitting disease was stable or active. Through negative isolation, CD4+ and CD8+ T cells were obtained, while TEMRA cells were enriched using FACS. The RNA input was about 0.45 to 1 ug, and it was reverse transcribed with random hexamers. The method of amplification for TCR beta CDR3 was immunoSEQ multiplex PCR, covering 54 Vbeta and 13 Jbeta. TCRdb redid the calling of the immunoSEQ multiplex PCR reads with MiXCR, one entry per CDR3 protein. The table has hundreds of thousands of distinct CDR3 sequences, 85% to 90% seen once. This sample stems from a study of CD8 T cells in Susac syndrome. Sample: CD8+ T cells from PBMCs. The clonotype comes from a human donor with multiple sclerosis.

CDR3 in DNA: TGCGCCAGCAGCTTGGTCGAACAGAGCTACACCGGGGAGCTGTTTTTT. This sequence encodes CASSLVEQSYTGELFF. The J gene is TRBJ2-2, the V gene TRBV5-1; D unclear. The ends were cut back, 0 bases at V and 3 bases at J, with 12 bases in the middle. Per germline, CDR1 SGHRS and CDR2 YFSETQ. This CDR3 spans 16 amino acids.